This TCR beta chain originates from a study of cytomegalovirus exposure and HLA in healthy donors. 60 Vbeta and 13 Jbeta primers were used in PCR. The method was immunoSEQ multiplex PCR; TCRdb's version includes in-frame clones alone and lacks a portion of them. The data contain over 150,000 clones, 70% to 80% of them singletons. Overall study findings and caveats: A missense DCLRE1C variant was associated with V- and J-gene trimming of TCR beta chains in a later analysis, and an independent cohort replicated the association. In terms of immune exposure information, only CMV serostatus was available. In a later analysis, the majority of CMV-associated beta chains seemingly showed HLA restriction.

Worth noting for this clone: Its target is unknown.

The sequencing sample was made of PBMCs. The clonotype comes from a woman aged 25 to 39 in good health and CMV-seronegative.

CDR3: CASSFAPANYGYTF. As DNA, the CDR3 is TGTGCCAGCAGCTTCGCCCCAGCTAACTATGGCTACACCTTC. The chain combines TRBV7-6 with TRBJ1-2, with D hard to call. The V gene's germline CDR1 is SGHVS and CDR2 FNYEAQ. The germline V and J ends were trimmed by 3 bases and 0 bases, with 8 bases remaining between them. The CDR3 covers 14 residues.